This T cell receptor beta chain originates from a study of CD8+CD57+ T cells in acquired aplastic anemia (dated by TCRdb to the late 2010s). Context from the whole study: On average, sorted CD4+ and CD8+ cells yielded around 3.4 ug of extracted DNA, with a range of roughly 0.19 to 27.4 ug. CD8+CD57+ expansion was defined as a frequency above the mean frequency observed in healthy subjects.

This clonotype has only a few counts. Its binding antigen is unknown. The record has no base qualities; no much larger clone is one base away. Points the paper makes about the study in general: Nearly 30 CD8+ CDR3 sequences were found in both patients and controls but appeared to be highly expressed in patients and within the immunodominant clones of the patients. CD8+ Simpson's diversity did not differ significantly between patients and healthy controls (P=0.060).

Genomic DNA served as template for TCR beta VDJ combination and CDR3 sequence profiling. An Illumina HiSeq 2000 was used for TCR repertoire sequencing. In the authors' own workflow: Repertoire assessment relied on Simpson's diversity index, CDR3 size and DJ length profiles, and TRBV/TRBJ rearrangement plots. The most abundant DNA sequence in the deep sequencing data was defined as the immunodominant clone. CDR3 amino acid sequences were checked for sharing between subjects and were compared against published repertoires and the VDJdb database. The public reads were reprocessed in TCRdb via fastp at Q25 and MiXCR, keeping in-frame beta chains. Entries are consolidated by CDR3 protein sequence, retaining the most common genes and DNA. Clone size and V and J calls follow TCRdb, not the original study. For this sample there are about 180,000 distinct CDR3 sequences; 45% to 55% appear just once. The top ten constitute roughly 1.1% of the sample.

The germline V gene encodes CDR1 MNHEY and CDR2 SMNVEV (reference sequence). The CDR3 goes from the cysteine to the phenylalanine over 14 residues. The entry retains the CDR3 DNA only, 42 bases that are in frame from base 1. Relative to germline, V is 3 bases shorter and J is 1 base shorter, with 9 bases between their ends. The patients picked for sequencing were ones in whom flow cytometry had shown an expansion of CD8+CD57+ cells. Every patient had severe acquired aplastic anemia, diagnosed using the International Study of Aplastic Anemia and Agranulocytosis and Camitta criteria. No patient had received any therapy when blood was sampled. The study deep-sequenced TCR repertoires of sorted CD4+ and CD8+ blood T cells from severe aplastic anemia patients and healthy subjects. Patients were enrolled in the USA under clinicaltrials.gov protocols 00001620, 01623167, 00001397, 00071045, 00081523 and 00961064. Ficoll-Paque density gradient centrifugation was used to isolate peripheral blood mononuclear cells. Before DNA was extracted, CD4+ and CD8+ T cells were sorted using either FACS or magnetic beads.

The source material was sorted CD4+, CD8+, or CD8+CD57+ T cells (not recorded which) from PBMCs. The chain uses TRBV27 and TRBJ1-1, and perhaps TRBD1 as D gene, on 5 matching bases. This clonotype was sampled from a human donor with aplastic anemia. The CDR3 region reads CASSFHTGNTEAFF. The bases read TGTGCCAGCAGTTTTCACACAGGGAACACTGAAGCTTTCTTT.